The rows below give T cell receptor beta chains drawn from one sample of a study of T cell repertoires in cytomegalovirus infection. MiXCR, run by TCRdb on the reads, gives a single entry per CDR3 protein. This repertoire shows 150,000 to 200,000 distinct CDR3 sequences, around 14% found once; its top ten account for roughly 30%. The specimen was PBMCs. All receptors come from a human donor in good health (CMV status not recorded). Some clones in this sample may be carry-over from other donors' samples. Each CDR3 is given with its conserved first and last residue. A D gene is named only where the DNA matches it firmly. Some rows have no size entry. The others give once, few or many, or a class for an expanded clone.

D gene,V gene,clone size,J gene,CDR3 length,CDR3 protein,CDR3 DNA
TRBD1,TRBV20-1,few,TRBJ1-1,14,CSASPGQLNTEAFF,TGCAGTGCCTCCCCGGGACAGCTGAACACTGAAGCTTTCTTT
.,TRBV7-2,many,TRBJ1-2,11,CASSARGGYTF,TGTGCCAGCAGCGCCAGGGGTGGCTACACCTTC
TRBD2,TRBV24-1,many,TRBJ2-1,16,CATSDFGSGRTNEQFF,TGTGCCACCAGTGATTTCGGTAGCGGGAGAACCAATGAGCAGTTCTTC
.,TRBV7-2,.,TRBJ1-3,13,CASRLSLVNTIYF,TGTGCCAGCAGGCTTAGCTTGGTAAACACCATATATTTT
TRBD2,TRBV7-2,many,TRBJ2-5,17,CASSFGTSGRLKETQYF,TGTGCCAGCAGCTTTGGGACTAGCGGGAGACTTAAGGAGACCCAGTACTTC
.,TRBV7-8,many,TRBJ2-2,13,CASSSMNTGELFF,TGTGCCAGCAGCTCTATGAACACCGGGGAGCTGTTTTTT
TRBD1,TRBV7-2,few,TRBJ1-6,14,CASSLDNRGTVPHF,TGTGCCAGCAGCTTAGATAACAGGGGCACCGTCCCCCACTTT
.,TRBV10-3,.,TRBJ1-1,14,CAISPTQMNTEAFF,TGTGCCATCAGTCCAACCCAAATGAACACTGAAGCTTTCTTT
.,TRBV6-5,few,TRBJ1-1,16,CASSYASRANNAEAFF,TGTGCCAGCAGTTACGCGTCCCGGGCGAATAACGCTGAAGCTTTCTTT
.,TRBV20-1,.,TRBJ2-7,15,CSARDEASDLVKQYF,TGCAGTGCTAGAGATGAGGCTAGCGACCTAGTAAAGCAGTACTTC
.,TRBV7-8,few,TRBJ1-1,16,CASSLGAQGRGTEAFF,TGTGCCAGCAGCTTAGGGGCCCAGGGTCGGGGCACTGAAGCTTTCTTT
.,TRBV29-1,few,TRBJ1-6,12,CSAGHNNSPLHF,TGCAGCGCAGGACACAATAATTCACCCCTCCACTTT
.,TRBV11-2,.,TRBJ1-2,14,CASSPLRGSSGYTF,TGTGCCAGCAGCCCACTTAGGGGGTCCTCTGGCTACACCTTC
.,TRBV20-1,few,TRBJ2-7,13,CSADGWGDNEQYF,TGCAGTGCTGACGGCTGGGGGGATAACGAGCAGTACTTC
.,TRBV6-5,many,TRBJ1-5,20,CASSYSKFTPGRGPNQPQHF,TGTGCCAGCAGTTACTCGAAATTTACCCCAGGGAGGGGACCCAATCAGCCCCAGCATTTT
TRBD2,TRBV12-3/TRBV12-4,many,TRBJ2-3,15,CASSISGRATDTQYF,TGTGCCAGCAGCATTAGCGGGAGGGCCACAGATACGCAGTATTTT